This entry lists 17 T cell receptor beta chains sequenced from one sample in a study of cytomegalovirus exposure and HLA in healthy donors. The PCR contained 60 Vbeta and 13 Jbeta primers. Profiling relied on immunoSEQ multiplex PCR, and the TCRdb table lists in-frame clones only, not all of them. This table has about 200,000 clones, roughly four fifths appearing once. The sequenced sample consisted of PBMCs. The source is a woman in her twenties or thirties in good health and CMV-seropositive.

The chain carries TRBV7-6 and TRBJ2-1; 8 positions agree with TRBD1. This CDR3 is 12 amino acids long. Germline V gives CDR1 SGHVS, CDR2 FNYEAQ. Trimming removed 6 bases from V and 12 bases from J; junction bases left unmatched: 7. The CDR3 loop is CASRSPGTGQFF. Written as DNA, the CDR3 is TGTGCCAGCAGGTCCCCCGGGACAGGGCAGTTCTTC.

V is TRBV2 and J is TRBJ1-2; 9 bases align to TRBD1. CDR1 and CDR2 from the germline V gene are SNHLY and FYNNEI. The ends lost 7 bases at V and 6 bases at J; junction bases unmatched: 3. The CDR3 length is 12 residues. The DNA for the CDR3 is TGTGCCAGCAAAAGGACAGGGGATGGCTACACCTTC. Translation gives CASKRTGDGYTF.

The chain has TRBV6-5 and TRBJ2-7, with 12 bases that match TRBD2. The junction had 6 bases not matched to a gene; V was cut back by 5 bases and J by 4 bases. CDR3 length: 15 residues. Germline assignment: CDR1 MNHEY and CDR2 SVGAGI. CDR3 DNA sequence: TGTGCCAGCAGTCCCGGACTAGCGGGAAGGTACGAGCAGTACTTC. It yields the protein CASSPGLAGRYEQYF.

The chain links TRBV4-2 to TRBJ2-7; the match to TRBD1 covers 9 bases. The CDR3 is made up of 13 amino acids. The germline gives CDR1 LGHNA, CDR2 YNFKEQ. V was clipped by 6 bases and J by 9 bases; unmatched bases: 9. CDR3 in DNA: TGTGCCAGCAGTCAAACAGGGGGCGAAGTGCAGTACTTC. Its protein is CASSQTGGEVQYF.

This sequence joins TRBV15 and TRBJ1-5; TRBD1 matches at 10 bases. Trimming removed 0 bases from V and 7 bases from J; junction bases left unmatched: 9. Germline V lookup: CDR1 LNHNV, CDR2 YYDKDF (reference sequence). CDR3 length: 17 amino acids. DNA for the CDR3: TGTGCCACCAGCAGAGATTGGGGACAGGGGAATATACAGCCCCAGCATTTT. It yields the protein CATSRDWGQGNIQPQHF.

About this clone: This CDR3 is also generated by other DNA sequences in the sample. The chain has TRBV5-1 and TRBJ2-1; D may be TRBD2 (5 bases). The V gene's germline CDR1 is SGHRS and CDR2 YFSETQ. V was shortened by 0 bases and J by 1 base, with 8 bases between the two germline ends. The CDR3 extends over 15 amino acids. The CDR3 loop reads CASSLEGGSYNEQFF. The CDR3 coding sequence is TGCGCCAGCAGCTTGGAAGGCGGGTCCTACAATGAGCAGTTCTTC.

This clone showed up just a few times. This chain links TRBV18 with TRBJ2-5, with no clear D. With 0 bases removed from V and 1 base from J, the gap between germline ends came to 6 bases. In germline, CDR1 is KGHSH, CDR2 LQKENI. The CDR3 runs 14 residues. The DNA for the CDR3 is TGTGCCAGCTCACCACCGAACAGCCAAGAGACCCAGTACTTC. This codes for CASSPPNSQETQYF.

CDR3 protein: CASSGPGQGSTDTQYF. In nucleotides, the CDR3 is TGTGCCAGCAGCGGACCGGGACAGGGAAGCACAGATACGCAGTATTTT. This chain joins TRBV7-9 and TRBJ2-3; 9 positions agree with TRBD1. The germline V gene encodes CDR1 SEHNR and CDR2 FQNEAQ (reference sequence). Losses at the gene ends were 5 bases for V and 0 bases for J; bases not matched to a gene: 6. This CDR3 region has 16 residues.

This chain uses TRBV27 with TRBJ2-3, with D maybe TRBD1 (6 bases). The V end was cut by 3 bases, the J end by 5 bases, with 15 bases between. CDR1 and CDR2 from the germline V gene are MNHEY and SMNVEV (reference sequence). The CDR3 length is 15 residues. The CDR3 reads CASSFGTAGEDTQYF. CDR3 sequence (DNA): TGTGCCAGCAGTTTCGGGACCGCAGGGGAAGATACGCAGTATTTT.

This clone is a singleton in its sample. The chain uses TRBV29-1 and TRBJ1-1; weak D call: TRBD1 (6 bases). The germline V gene encodes CDR1 SQVTM and CDR2 ANQGSEA. The length of the CDR3 is 13 residues. CDR3 coding DNA: TGCAGTTATACAGGGAGTGGGTACACTGAAGCTTTCTTT. The encoded protein is CSYTGSGYTEAFF.

Details on this clone: One junction end disagrees with the germline gene, perhaps due to a read error. V gene TRBV11-1 combines with J gene TRBJ2-5, with 9 bases fitting TRBD1. Germline CDR1 is SGHAT and CDR2 is FQDESV (reference sequence). The CDR3 has 14 amino acids. This chain's CDR3 is CAGSPGQGKETQYF. In DNA, the CDR3 is TGTGCCGGCAGCCCGGGACAGGGAAAGGAGACCCAGTACTTC.

This clone was picked up one time. In nucleotides, the CDR3 is TGTGCCAGCAGTGAAGCGCGTCTCACCGGGGAGCTGTTTTTT. It is translated as CASSEARLTGELFF. The chain carries TRBV6-1 and TRBJ2-2, with D hard to call. The CDR3 loop spans 14 amino acids. Trimming pared 0 bases from V and 4 bases from J, leaving 6 bases between. Germline V gives CDR1 MNHNS, CDR2 SASEGT.

The chain links TRBV27 to TRBJ2-7; 9 bases match TRBD1. The trim removed 4 bases at V and 3 bases at J, leaving 7 bases unmatched. The CDR3 has 15 amino acids. Germline CDR1 is MNHEY and CDR2 is SMNVEV (reference sequence). DNA for the CDR3: TGTGCCAGCAGTTATCCCGGGACAGGGATCTACGAGCAGTACTTC. Its protein product is CASSYPGTGIYEQYF.

The V gene is TRBV2, the J gene TRBJ2-7, with 7 bases that match TRBD1. This CDR3 has 12 amino acids. Germline V gene lookup returns CDR1 SNHLY and CDR2 FYNNEI. Trimming removed 10 bases from V and 3 bases from J; junction bases left unmatched: 6. CDR3 in DNA: TGTGCCATTACGGGACAGAACTACGAGCAGTACTTC. It encodes CAITGQNYEQYF.

The V call is TRBV11-1, the J call TRBJ2-1; 14 bases fit TRBD2. V lost 3 bases to trimming and J lost 4 bases; unmatched junction nucleotides: 5. Germline values: CDR1 SGHAT, CDR2 FQDESV (reference sequence). The CDR3 has 17 residues. The DNA of the CDR3 is TGTGCCAGCAGCTTCCTCGGACTAGCGGGGGGATACAATGAGCAGTTCTTC. Protein sequence: CASSFLGLAGGYNEQFF.

There are a few counts of this clone. The chain joins TRBV29-1 to TRBJ1-6; perhaps TRBD1 as D (5 bases). Trimming cost V 6 bases and J 6 bases, with 12 bases left between them. CDR1 and CDR2 from the germline V gene are SQVTM and ANQGSEA. The CDR3 spans 13 residues. The CDR3 bases are TGCAGCGTCCAAGGGGCGGCTAATTCACCCCTCCACTTT. Its protein product is CSVQGAANSPLHF.

V usage is TRBV5-4 and J usage is TRBJ1-1; D is unresolved. This CDR3 spans 14 amino acids. CDR1 SGHNT and CDR2 YYREEE come from the germline V gene (reference sequence). The V end was cut by 4 bases, the J end by 5 bases, with 15 bases between. This chain's CDR3 is CASSRGGLSTEAFF. The CDR3 DNA reads TGTGCCAGCAGCCGGGGAGGGTTATCGACTGAAGCTTTCTTT.